This T cell receptor (beta chain) was recorded in a study of radiotherapy plus CTLA-4 blockade in lung cancer. Across the whole study: Around 19% of patients responded objectively, and roughly 30% achieved disease control.

The germline CDR1 and CDR2 sequences are SGDLS and YYNGEE. Losses at the gene ends were 0 bases for V and 5 bases for J; bases not matched to a gene: 13. This CDR3 has 17 residues. Profiled with immunoSEQ multiplex PCR; TCRdb holds only in-frame clones, not every one. The table records about 95,000 clones, about four fifths of them present only once. Sequenced material: peripheral blood, taken from a patient treated with radiotherapy plus ipilimumab. The TCR sequence derives from a human donor with non-small cell lung cancer who had stable disease on radiotherapy plus ipilimumab. V and J are TRBV9 and TRBJ2-7; 8 bases agree with TRBD2. The CDR3 DNA follows: TGTGCCAGCAGCGTAGGCCTGTATAGCGGGGTTGTCCACGAGCAGTACTTC. As protein: CASSVGLYSGVVHEQYF.